The clone carrying this T cell receptor (beta chain) was found a few times. One end of the junction is discordant with germline, which a read error may explain. This sample was taken from a study of human T cells and chemical hapten exposure. Noted time point: pre-sensitization, week 0. Treatment: therapeutic diphenylcyclopropenone sensitization with weekly scalp DPC. One entry per CDR3 protein, called by TCRdb with MiXCR from the RACE reads. The repertoire has about 290,000 distinct CDR3 sequences, just under 8% of them found once; the top ten carry more than 0.95%. The germline CDR1 and CDR2 sequences are MNHNS and SASEGT. The CDR3 sequence is 12 residues long.

The chain couples TRBV6-1 to TRBJ2-5; 11 bases map to TRBD2. Sequencing was performed on whole blood, taken in connection with sensitization to the hapten diphenylcyclopropenone (DPC). The receptor comes from a man between 18 and 29 years old with alopecia areata. Some clones in this sample may be carry-over from other donors' samples. The CDR3 DNA reads TGTGCCAGCAGTGCTAGCGGGGGGCCCTACGACTTC. This sequence encodes CASSASGGPYDF.